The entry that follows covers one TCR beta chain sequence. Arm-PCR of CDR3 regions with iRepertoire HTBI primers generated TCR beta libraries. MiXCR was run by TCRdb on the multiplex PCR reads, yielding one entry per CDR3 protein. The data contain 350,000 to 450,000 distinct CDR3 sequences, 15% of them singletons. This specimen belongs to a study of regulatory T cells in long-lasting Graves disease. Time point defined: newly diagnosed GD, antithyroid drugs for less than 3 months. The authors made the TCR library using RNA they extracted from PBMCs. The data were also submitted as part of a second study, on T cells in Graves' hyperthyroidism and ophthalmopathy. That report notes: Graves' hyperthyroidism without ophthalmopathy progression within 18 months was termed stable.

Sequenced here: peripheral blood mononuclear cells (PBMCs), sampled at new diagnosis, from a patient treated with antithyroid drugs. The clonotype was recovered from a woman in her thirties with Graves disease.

This CDR3 reads CASSQDGGAIEQYF. The CDR3 bases are TGTGCCAGCAGCCAAGACGGGGGGGCCATCGAGCAGTACTTC. This chain uses TRBV3-1 with TRBJ2-7, with TRBD2 matching 8 bases. The CDR3 runs to 14 residues. Germline V gene lookup returns CDR1 LGHDT and CDR2 YNNKEL (reference sequence). The V gene end was trimmed by 0 bases and the J gene end by 6 bases; junction bases not matched to a gene: 4.